This T cell receptor (beta chain) came from a study of cytomegalovirus exposure and HLA in healthy donors. The study's findings and limits: Highly shared sequence variants in one cluster were likely a sequencing artifact.

Researchers ran the PCR with 60 Vbeta and 13 Jbeta primers. The table came from immunoSEQ multiplex PCR; TCRdb's copy has only in-frame clones and leaves some out. The sample has some 170,000 clones, about 80% seen once. Regarding this clone: The target antigen is unknown.

Unmatched junction bases numbered 8, after V lost 3 bases and J lost 7 bases. CDR3 size: 15 residues. CDR1 and CDR2 (germline): SGHRS, YFSETQ. The V call is TRBV5-1, the J call TRBJ2-1; 9 positions match TRBD1. This TCR came from a woman aged 30 to 39 in good health and CMV-seronegative. Material: PBMCs. This CDR3 is CASSYRGQVRNEQFF. DNA of the CDR3: TGCGCCAGCAGCTACAGGGGGCAAGTAAGGAATGAGCAGTTCTTC.